One and the same sample provided the 2 T cell receptor beta chains below, sequenced in a study of blood T cell repertoires in COVID-19. The assay was immunoSEQ multiplex PCR, and TCRdb's table has in-frame clones only and misses some. The sample has roughly 70,000 clones; around 90% are singletons. The specimen sequenced was peripheral blood. These receptor sequences come from a human donor in a cohort sampled during active COVID-19.

As concerns this clone: A junction boundary mismatches the germline segment, possibly from a read error. V gene TRBV13 combines with J gene TRBJ2-7; 7 nucleotides line up with TRBD1. CDR1 and CDR2 (germline): PRHDT, FYEKMQ (reference sequence). This CDR3 is built from 15 residues. Here the CDR3 reads CASSLRQGPLGRLTF. CDR3 DNA: TGTGCCAGCAGCTTGCGACAGGGTCCTCTCGGCCGTCTGACGTTC.

The chain combines TRBV28 with TRBJ2-7; 14 bases are shared with TRBD2. Germline loops: CDR1 MDHEN, CDR2 SYDVKM. The CDR3 spans 15 residues. Trimming removed 11 bases from V and 3 bases from J; junction bases left unmatched: 9. The CDR3 region has the DNA TGTGCCGCGGCATCCGGGACTAGCGGGAGCTACGAGCAGTACTTC. It specifies CAAASGTSGSYEQYF.